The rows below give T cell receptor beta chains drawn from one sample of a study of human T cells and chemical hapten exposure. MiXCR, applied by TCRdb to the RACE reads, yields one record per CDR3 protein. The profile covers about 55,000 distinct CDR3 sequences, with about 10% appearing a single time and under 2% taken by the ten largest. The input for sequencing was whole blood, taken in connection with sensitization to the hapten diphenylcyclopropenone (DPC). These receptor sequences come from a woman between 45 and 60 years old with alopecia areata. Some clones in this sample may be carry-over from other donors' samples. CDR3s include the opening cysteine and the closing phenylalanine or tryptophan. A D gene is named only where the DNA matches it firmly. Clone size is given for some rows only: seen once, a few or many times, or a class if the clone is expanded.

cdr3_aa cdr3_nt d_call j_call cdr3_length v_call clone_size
CASSPGQTIYEQYF TGTGCCAGCAGCCCGGGACAGACCATCTACGAGCAGTACTTC TRBD1 TRBJ2-7 14 TRBV28 .
CSVITGVIGELFF TGCAGCGTCATTACAGGGGTAATCGGGGAGCTGTTTTTT TRBD1 TRBJ2-2 13 TRBV29-1 .
CASSQLEAFF TGTGCCAGCAGCCAATTAGAAGCTTTCTTT . TRBJ1-1 10 TRBV3-1 many
CASSYSGFGGELFF TGTGCCAGCAGTTATAGCGGGTTCGGCGGGGAGCTGTTTTTT TRBD2 TRBJ2-2 14 TRBV6-5 .
CASSLAAGGTEAFF TGTGCCAGCAGTTTAGCCGCCGGGGGGACTGAAGCTTTCTTT . TRBJ1-1 14 TRBV12-3/TRBV12-4 many
CASSEGWYTQYF TGTGCCAGCAGTGAAGGGTGGTATACGCAGTATTTT . TRBJ2-3 12 TRBV2 many
CASSGTGLPATNEKLFF TGTGCCAGCTCGGGGACGGGCCTACCTGCAACTAATGAAAAACTGTTTTTT . TRBJ1-4 17 TRBV18 few
CASSLGRETNEKLFF TGTGCCAGCAGCTTAGGCCGGGAAACTAATGAAAAACTGTTTTTT . TRBJ1-4 15 TRBV7-8 many
CASSLGPGWDTQYF TGTGCCAGCAGCTTAGGTCCGGGGTGGGATACGCAGTATTTT . TRBJ2-3 14 TRBV11-2 .
CASNRDSATDTQYF TGTGCCAGTAACCGGGACAGCGCCACAGATACGCAGTATTTT TRBD1 TRBJ2-3 14 TRBV12-3/TRBV12-4 many
CASRRTGGQDTQYF TGCGCCAGCAGACGGACAGGGGGGCAAGATACGCAGTATTTT TRBD1 TRBJ2-3 14 TRBV4-1 .
CASTLLQGADSNEQFF TGTGCCAGCACCCTCCTACAGGGGGCTGATAGCAATGAGCAGTTCTTC TRBD1 TRBJ2-1 16 TRBV13 .
CASSQLTGELFF TGTGCCAGCAGCCAATTAACCGGGGAGCTGTTTTTT . TRBJ2-2 12 TRBV3-1 few
CSARDLGTSGYNEQFF TGCAGTGCTAGAGATCTCGGAACTAGCGGTTACAATGAGCAGTTCTTC TRBD2 TRBJ2-1 16 TRBV20-1 few
CASSFPIHNYGYTF TGTGCCAGCAGCTTCCCAATCCATAACTATGGCTACACCTTC . TRBJ1-2 14 TRBV11-2 many
CASSLTGQGNYEQYF TGTGCCAGCAGTTTGACGGGACAGGGGAACTACGAGCAGTACTTC TRBD1 TRBJ2-7 15 TRBV6-2/TRBV6-3 .
CATRSQGATGELFF TGTGCCACCAGATCGCAGGGAGCCACCGGGGAGCTGTTTTTT . TRBJ2-2 14 TRBV24-1 many
CASSLSYTKAFF TGTGCCAGCAGTTTATCCTACACTAAAGCTTTCTTT . TRBJ1-1 12 TRBV28 .
CAISEGTVNTEAFF TGTGCCATCAGTGAGGGGACCGTTAACACTGAAGCTTTCTTT . TRBJ1-1 14 TRBV10-3 .
CASSPTGGENTEAFF TGTGCCAGCAGTCCGACAGGGGGCGAGAACACTGAAGCTTTCTTT TRBD1 TRBJ1-1 15 TRBV7-6 many
CASSPTGTEAFF TGCGCCAGCAGCCCGACAGGGACTGAAGCTTTCTTT TRBD1 TRBJ1-1 12 TRBV5-1 .
CASSPAGGLQPQHF TGTGCCAGCAGTCCAGCAGGGGGATTGCAGCCCCAGCATTTT TRBD1 TRBJ1-5 14 TRBV2 .
CASSESSRPDTQYF TGTGCCAGCAGTGAGTCCTCCCGTCCAGATACGCAGTATTTT . TRBJ2-3 14 TRBV2 few
CSVAVSGGAFF TGCAGCGTTGCGGTGTCTGGTGGAGCTTTCTTT . TRBJ1-1 11 TRBV29-1 .
CTSSATGATGYTF TGTACCAGCAGTGCGACAGGGGCGACTGGCTACACCTTC TRBD1 TRBJ1-2 13 TRBV6-2/TRBV6-3 .
CASLDRGSNEKLFF TGTGCCAGCCTTGACAGGGGTTCTAATGAAAAACTGTTTTTT TRBD1 TRBJ1-4 14 TRBV19 .
CSATPEGRRTF TGCAGTGCAACCCCCGAGGGAAGGCGGACCTTC . TRBJ1-2 11 TRBV20-1 few
CASSPPGTSGDTQYF TGTGCCAGCAGCCCCCCCGGGACTAGCGGGGATACGCAGTATTTT TRBD2 TRBJ2-3 15 TRBV7-9 .
CASSPPNNPGNEQFF TGTGCCAGCTCACCACCTAACAACCCTGGCAATGAGCAGTTCTTC . TRBJ2-1 15 TRBV18 many
CASSYWAGTSYEQYF TGTGCCAGCAGCTACTGGGCAGGGACCTCCTACGAGCAGTACTTC . TRBJ2-7 15 TRBV5-5 many